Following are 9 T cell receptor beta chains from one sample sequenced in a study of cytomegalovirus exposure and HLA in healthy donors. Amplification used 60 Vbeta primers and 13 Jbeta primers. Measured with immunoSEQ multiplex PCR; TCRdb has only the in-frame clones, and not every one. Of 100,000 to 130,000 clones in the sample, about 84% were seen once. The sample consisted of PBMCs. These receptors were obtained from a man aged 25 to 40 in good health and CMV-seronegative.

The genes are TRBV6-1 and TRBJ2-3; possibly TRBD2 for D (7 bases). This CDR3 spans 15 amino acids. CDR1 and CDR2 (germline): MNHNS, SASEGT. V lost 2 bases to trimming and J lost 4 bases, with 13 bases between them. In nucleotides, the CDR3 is TGTGCCAGCAGTGAATGGGCGGGGGCCCCAGATACGCAGTATTTT. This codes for CASSEWAGAPDTQYF.

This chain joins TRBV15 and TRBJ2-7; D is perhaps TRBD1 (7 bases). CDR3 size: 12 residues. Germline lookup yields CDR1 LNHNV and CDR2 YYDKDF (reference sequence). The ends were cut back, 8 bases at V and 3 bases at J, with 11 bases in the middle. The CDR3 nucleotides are TGTGCCACCGGCGGGACAGACTACGAGCAGTACTTC. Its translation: CATGGTDYEQYF.

CDR3 DNA: TGTGCCAGCAGCTTGTCCGGGACTACTCACACCGGGGAGCTGTTTTTT. Translation: CASSLSGTTHTGELFF. The chain joins TRBV5-6 to TRBJ2-2, with 7 bases aligning to TRBD2. Germline CDR1 reads SGHDT; CDR2 reads YYEEEE. J gave up 3 bases and V 1 base, and 6 bases lay outside the gene matches. The length of the CDR3 is 16 residues.

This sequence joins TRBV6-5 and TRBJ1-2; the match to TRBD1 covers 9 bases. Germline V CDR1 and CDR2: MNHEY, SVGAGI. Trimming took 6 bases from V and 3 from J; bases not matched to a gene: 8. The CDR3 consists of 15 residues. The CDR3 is CASRHGTGTHYGYTF. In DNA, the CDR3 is TGTGCCAGCAGACACGGGACAGGGACTCACTATGGCTACACCTTC.

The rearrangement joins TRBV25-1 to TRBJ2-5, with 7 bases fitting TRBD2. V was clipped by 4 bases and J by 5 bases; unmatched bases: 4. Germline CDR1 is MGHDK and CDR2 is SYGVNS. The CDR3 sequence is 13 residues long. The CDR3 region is CASSGGRVETQYF. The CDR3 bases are TGTGCCAGCAGTGGCGGGAGAGTGGAGACCCAGTACTTC.

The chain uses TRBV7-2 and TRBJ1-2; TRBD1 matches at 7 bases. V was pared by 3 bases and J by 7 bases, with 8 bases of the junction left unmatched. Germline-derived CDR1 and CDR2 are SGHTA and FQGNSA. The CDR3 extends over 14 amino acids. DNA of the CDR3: TGTGCCAGCAGCTTGCCAGGGGGTCCCGGTGGCTACACCTTC. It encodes CASSLPGGPGGYTF.

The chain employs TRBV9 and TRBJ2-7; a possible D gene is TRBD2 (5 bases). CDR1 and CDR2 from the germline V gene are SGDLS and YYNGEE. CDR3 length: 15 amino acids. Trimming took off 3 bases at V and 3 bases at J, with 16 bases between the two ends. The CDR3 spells CASSATGIGIYEQYF. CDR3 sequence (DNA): TGTGCCAGCAGCGCGACGGGGATAGGGATCTACGAGCAGTACTTC.

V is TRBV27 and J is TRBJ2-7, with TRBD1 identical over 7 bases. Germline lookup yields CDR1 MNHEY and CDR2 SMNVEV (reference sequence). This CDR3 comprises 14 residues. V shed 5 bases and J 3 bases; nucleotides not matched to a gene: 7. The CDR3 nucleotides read TGTGCCAGCAGTCCAAACGACAGGGACTACGAGCAGTACTTC. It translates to CASSPNDRDYEQYF.

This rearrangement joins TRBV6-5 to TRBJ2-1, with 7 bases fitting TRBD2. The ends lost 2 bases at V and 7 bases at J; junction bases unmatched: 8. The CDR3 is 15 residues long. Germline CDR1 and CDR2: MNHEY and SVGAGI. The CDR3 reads CASSYGLAVGNEQFF. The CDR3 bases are TGTGCCAGCAGTTACGGTCTAGCGGTAGGGAATGAGCAGTTCTTC.